Described below is a single T cell receptor beta chain sequence and its context. This sample is drawn from a study of T cells in Graves' hyperthyroidism and ophthalmopathy. Authors of the study amplified TCR beta CDR3 regions from RNA transcripts. During a first-round RT-PCR of the TCR CDR3, the HTBI primer set was used. TCRdb used MiXCR to reprocess the multiplex PCR reads, holding one entry per CDR3 protein. The sample yields more than 300,000 distinct CDR3 sequences, roughly 20% seen once. The germline V and J ends were trimmed by 1 base and 2 bases, with 10 bases remaining between them. The CDR3 consists of 15 residues. The V gene's germline CDR1 is SEHNR and CDR2 FQNEAQ (reference sequence).

This sequence was found in a man between 18 and 35 years old with Graves' ophthalmopathy. The sequenced material came from blood. The chain recombines TRBV7-9 with TRBJ2-3; D is unresolved. CDR3 residues: CASSLVGTDTDTQYF. The CDR3 DNA sequence: TGTGCCAGCAGCTTAGTAGGTACCGACACAGATACGCAGTATTTT.